Presented here are 32 T cell receptor beta chains from one specimen sequenced in a study of OX40 agonist ivuxolimab in advanced cancers. Here immunoSEQ multiplex PCR was the method, and the copy in TCRdb shows in-frame clones only, minus some. The sample lists around 65,000 clones, approximately 90% occurring once. The input for sequencing was CD4+ or CD8+ T cells sorted from blood, taken in a trial of the OX40 agonist ivuxolimab. These receptors were taken from an adult with an advanced solid tumor such as melanoma, head and neck, liver or kidney cancer.

The CDR3 DNA reads TGTGCCAGCAGTTTACAAGGCTCCTACGAGCAGTACTTC. This gives the protein CASSLQGSYEQYF. The chain uses TRBV27 and TRBJ2-7; D not resolved. The germline gives CDR1 MNHEY, CDR2 SMNVEV (reference sequence). Deletions cut 2 bases from V and 0 bases from J, with 5 bases between. The CDR3 has 13 amino acids.

The rearrangement links TRBV5-6 to TRBJ1-2, with D possibly TRBD1 on 5 matching bases. Germline V lookup: CDR1 SGHDT, CDR2 YYEEEE. The CDR3 is made up of 14 amino acids. V was trimmed by 5 bases and J by 5 bases, leaving 16 bases between them. The CDR3 reads CASRNGQGLYGYTF. The CDR3 DNA sequence: TGTGCCAGCAGAAATGGGCAGGGTCTTTATGGCTACACCTTC.

The rearrangement links TRBV9 to TRBJ2-1, with 9 bases matching TRBD2. CDR1 is SGDLS, CDR2 YYNGEE, per germline. The junction had 18 bases not matched to a gene; V was cut back by 4 bases and J by 10 bases. CDR3 size: 17 residues. The CDR3 loop is CASSFKTGTSTPWEQFF. CDR3 coding DNA: TGTGCCAGCAGCTTCAAGACCGGGACTAGCACCCCTTGGGAGCAGTTCTTC.

The chain is built from TRBV19 and TRBJ1-2, with D maybe TRBD1 (5 bases). The CDR3 sequence is 14 residues long. V lost 4 bases to trimming and J lost 1 base, with 10 bases between them. Germline V lookup: CDR1 LNHDA, CDR2 SQIVND (reference sequence). CDR3 sequence reads: CASSTRVFNYGYTF. The CDR3, as DNA: TGTGCCAGTAGTACCAGGGTTTTTAACTATGGCTACACCTTC.

The chain carries TRBV29-1 and TRBJ2-2; no firm D call. Germline-derived CDR1 and CDR2 are SQVTM and ANQGSEA. The CDR3 length is 13 residues. V lost 3 bases and J 0 bases, leaving 5 bases between the germline ends. CDR3 region: CSVDRANTGELFF. The CDR3 nucleotides read TGCAGCGTTGATCGCGCGAACACCGGGGAGCTGTTTTTT.

The rearrangement uses TRBV11-3 and TRBJ1-1, with unresolved D. Trimming took off 1 base at V and 4 bases at J, with 10 bases between the two ends. CDR3 size: 14 residues. The V gene's germline CDR1 is SGHNT and CDR2 YENEEA. CDR3 sequence (DNA): TGTGCCAGCAGCTTAGGGTTAGGGAGCACTGAAGCTTTCTTT. Protein sequence: CASSLGLGSTEAFF.

The rearrangement links TRBV19 to TRBJ2-1, with TRBD1 matching over 7 bases. The CDR3 spans 15 residues. The junction had 4 bases not matched to a gene; V was cut back by 2 bases and J by 3 bases. Germline loops: CDR1 LNHDA, CDR2 SQIVND (reference sequence). CDR3 nucleotides: TGTGCCAGTAGTATAATACAGGGGAACTACAATGAGCAGTTCTTC. As protein: CASSIIQGNYNEQFF. Full variable domain (missing parts from reference TRBV19 and TRBJ2-1): DGGITQSPKYLFRKEGQNVTLSCEQNLNHDAMYWYRQDPGQGLRLIYYSQIVNDFQKGDIAEGYSVSREKKESFPLTVTSAQKNPTAFYLCASSIIQGNYNEQFFGPGTRLTVL.

The chain employs TRBV6-1 and TRBJ1-1; D not resolved. Per the germline V gene, CDR1 is MNHNS and CDR2 is SASEGT. V lost 4 bases, J lost 0 bases, and 12 bases lay in between. This CDR3 is built from 15 residues. CDR3 in amino acids: CASSGRGLVNTEAFF. In nucleotides, the CDR3 is TGTGCCAGCAGTGGAAGAGGGTTGGTGAACACTGAAGCTTTCTTT.

The chain combines TRBV5-4 with TRBJ2-7; D not certain. Trimming removed 0 bases from V and 4 bases from J, with 11 bases in between. The V gene's germline CDR1 is SGHNT and CDR2 YYREEE (reference sequence). This CDR3 comprises 14 residues. The CDR3 sequence is CASSLEKDEYEQYF. The CDR3, as DNA: TGTGCCAGCAGCTTGGAAAAGGACGAATACGAGCAGTACTTC.

The chain is built from TRBV19 and TRBJ1-2; D ambiguous. With 6 bases removed from V and 4 bases from J, the gap between germline ends came to 15 bases. CDR3 length: 14 amino acids. CDR1 and CDR2 (germline): LNHDA, SQIVND (reference sequence). The CDR3, as DNA: TGTGCCAGTAGCACCACCGGGATCCTCTATGGCTACACCTTC. Protein: CASSTTGILYGYTF.

V usage is TRBV7-9 and J usage is TRBJ1-2; tentative D call: TRBD1 (6 bases). The CDR3 runs 14 residues. The germline CDR1 and CDR2 sequences are SEHNR and FQNEAQ (reference sequence). V lost 5 bases and J lost 4, with 14 bases in between. This CDR3 is CASSPAGQSYGYTF. The CDR3 nucleotides read TGTGCCAGCAGCCCAGCAGGACAGTCCTATGGCTACACCTTC.

The rearrangement links TRBV2 to TRBJ1-2, with D unresolved. The germline V gene encodes CDR1 SNHLY and CDR2 FYNNEI. Deletions cut 5 bases from V and 1 base from J, with 14 bases between. This CDR3 spans 15 amino acids. The DNA of the CDR3 is TGTGCCAGCAGTTTAAACCGTGATTTTAACTATGGCTACACCTTC. Amino acids: CASSLNRDFNYGYTF. The full variable domain, rest sourced from reference TRBV2 and TRBJ1-2, is EPEVTQTPSHQVTQMGQEVILRCVPISNHLYFYWYRQILGQKVEFLVSFYNNEISEKSEIFDDQFSVERPDGSNFTLKIRSTKLEDSAMYFCASSLNRDFNYGYTFGSGTRLTVV.

The rearrangement uses TRBV12-5 and TRBJ2-1, with 10 bases that match TRBD2. There are 17 residues in the CDR3. The ends lost 1 base at V and 5 bases at J; junction bases unmatched: 8. Looked up from germline, CDR1 is LGHNT and CDR2 is FRNRAP. Here the CDR3 DNA reads TGTGCTAGTGGTTTGGGGACTCTAGCGGGGGTGGACAATGAGCAGTTCTTC. Protein product: CASGLGTLAGVDNEQFF. Complete variable domain (other parts from reference TRBV12-5 and TRBJ2-1): DARVTQTPRHKVTEMGQEVTMRCQPILGHNTVFWYRQTMMQGLELLAYFRNRAPLDDSGMPKDRFSAEMPDATLATLKIQPSEPRDSAVYFCASGLGTLAGVDNEQFFGPGTRLTVL.

The chain links TRBV7-9 to TRBJ2-7; a possible D gene is TRBD1 (6 bases). CDR3 length equals 13 residues. Looked up from germline, CDR1 is SEHNR and CDR2 is FQNEAQ (reference sequence). V was clipped by 5 bases and J by 3 bases, with 11 bases between them. The CDR3 DNA reads as TGTGCCAGCAGCCTTGGGACAATCTACGAGCAGTACTTC. It yields the protein CASSLGTIYEQYF.

The chain uses TRBV7-6 and TRBJ2-3; weak D call: TRBD1 (6 bases). In germline, CDR1 is SGHVS, CDR2 FNYEAQ. V dropped 5 bases and J dropped 0 bases, with 15 bases sitting between them. The CDR3 has 16 residues. CDR3 in DNA: TGTGCCAGCAGCGTAGGACAGAGTATCAGCACAGATACGCAGTATTTT. It is translated as CASSVGQSISTDTQYF.

This clone was counted a single time. The rearrangement joins TRBV5-1 to TRBJ2-7; the D call may be TRBD1 or TRBD2 (5 bases each). This CDR3 spans 15 amino acids. The V end lost 4 bases, the J end lost 5 bases, and 19 bases lay between the germline ends. The germline gives CDR1 SGHRS, CDR2 YFSETQ. CDR3 DNA sequence: TGCGCCAGCAGCCCATGGGACCTTGCGCGCAACGAGCAGTACTTC. Translation gives CASSPWDLARNEQYF.

This chain connects TRBV4-1 to TRBJ2-2; no clear D gene. V shed 1 base and J shed 4 bases, with 7 bases lying between them. Germline loops: CDR1 MGHRA, CDR2 YSYEKL. The CDR3 covers 14 residues. This CDR3 is CASSQASITGELFF. In DNA, the CDR3 is TGCGCCAGCAGCCAAGCGTCGATCACCGGGGAGCTGTTTTTT.

The chain has TRBV7-9 and TRBJ1-6; D is unclear. The V and J ends lost 4 bases and 9 bases respectively, with 16 bases between them. The germline V gene has CDR1 SEHNR and CDR2 FQNEAQ (reference sequence). This CDR3 comprises 15 residues. The chain's CDR3 is CASSSPGDRSSPLHF. The CDR3 DNA reads TGTGCCAGCAGCTCGCCGGGCGACCGAAGTTCACCCCTCCACTTT.

The chain links TRBV6-4 to TRBJ2-3, with no clear D. Germline V gives CDR1 MRHNA, CDR2 SNTAGT. V gave up 6 bases and J gave up 4 bases, with 20 bases separating them. This CDR3 spans 16 amino acids. CDR3 sequence (DNA): TGTGCCAGCAGCAAAGACCAAAGAACCTCCTCAGATACGCAGTATTTT. Encoded protein: CASSKDQRTSSDTQYF.

The gene calls are TRBV2 and TRBJ2-5; TRBD1 or TRBD2 may be the D gene (5 bases each). The CDR3 covers 12 residues. V lost 6 bases to trimming and J lost 5 bases, with 10 bases between them. Looked up from germline, CDR1 is SNHLY and CDR2 is FYNNEI. The CDR3 nucleotides read TGTGCCAGCAGACCAGGGAGTGAGACCCAGTACTTC. Its protein is CASRPGSETQYF. Based on the CDR3 plus reference TRBV2 and TRBJ2-5, the full variable domain is EPEVTQTPSHQVTQMGQEVILRCVPISNHLYFYWYRQILGQKVEFLVSFYNNEISEKSEIFDDQFSVERPDGSNFTLKIRSTKLEDSAMYFCASRPGSETQYFGPGTRLLVL.

The V call is TRBV7-9, the J call TRBJ2-1; 9 bases match TRBD2. Germline V gene lookup returns CDR1 SEHNR and CDR2 FQNEAQ (reference sequence). V shed 4 bases and J 8 bases; nucleotides not matched to a gene: 9. CDR3 length equals 15 residues. The CDR3 region is CASSSSGGSLDEQFF. CDR3 in DNA: TGTGCCAGCAGCTCCAGCGGGGGGTCTTTAGATGAGCAGTTCTTC. Full variable domain (remainder filled in from reference TRBV7-9 and TRBJ2-1): DTGVSQNPRHKITKRGQNVTFRCDPISEHNRLYWYRQTLGQGPEFLTYFQNEAQLEKSRLLSDRFSAERPKGSFSTLEIQRTEQGDSAMYLCASSSSGGSLDEQFFGPGTRLTVL.

CDR3 loop: CASRMRGPTDTQYF. As DNA, the CDR3 is TGTGCCAGCAGAATGCGGGGCCCCACAGATACGCAGTATTTT. V gene TRBV11-2 combines with J gene TRBJ2-3; D possibly corresponds to TRBD2 (6 bases). The CDR3 consists of 14 residues. The V and J ends lost 6 bases and 2 bases respectively, with 12 bases between them. CDR1 and CDR2 (germline): SGHAT, FQNNGV.

J is TRBJ1-5 and V is TRBV27, with D tentatively TRBD1 (5 bases). The germline V gene encodes CDR1 MNHEY and CDR2 SMNVEV (reference sequence). The CDR3 contains 15 residues. V lost 3 bases to trimming and J lost 4 bases, with 13 bases between them. CDR3 amino acids: CASSLGGGGNQPQHF. The CDR3, as DNA: TGTGCCAGCAGTTTGGGCGGGGGGGGAAATCAGCCCCAGCATTTT.

This chain links TRBV6-6 with TRBJ1-1; D ambiguous. The V and J ends lost 6 bases and 1 base respectively, with 9 bases between them. Germline V gene data show CDR1 as MNHNY and CDR2 as SVGAGI (reference sequence). The CDR3 extends over 13 amino acids. The CDR3 here is CASSAFWNTEAFF. CDR3 in DNA: TGTGCCAGCAGCGCATTTTGGAACACTGAAGCTTTCTTT.

The genes are TRBV27 and TRBJ1-1, with D perhaps TRBD1 (6 bases). V lost 3 bases and J lost 4, with 9 bases in between. The CDR3 loop spans 13 amino acids. Germline CDR1 MNHEY, CDR2 SMNVEV (reference sequence). This CDR3 is CASSLEGGTEAFF. The DNA of the CDR3 is TGTGCCAGCAGTTTGGAGGGGGGCACTGAAGCTTTCTTT.

V is TRBV27 and J is TRBJ1-1, with D uncertain. The CDR3 totals 13 residues. Trimming stripped 3 bases from V and 5 bases from J, with 10 bases between. CDR1 and CDR2 (germline): MNHEY, SMNVEV (reference sequence). The CDR3 sequence is CASSFTEGTEAFF. The CDR3 DNA reads TGTGCCAGCAGTTTCACAGAAGGAACTGAAGCTTTCTTT.

The CDR3 DNA reads as TGTGCCAGCAGTTCCGGGACAGACTACAATGAGCAGTTCTTC. It encodes CASSSGTDYNEQFF. The J gene is TRBJ2-1, the V gene TRBV6-1, with TRBD1 identical over 7 bases. This CDR3 is built from 14 residues. Germline V CDR1 and CDR2: MNHNS, SASEGT. With 5 bases clipped from V and 3 bases from J, the junction kept 4 bases outside the gene matches.

The chain employs TRBV7-6 and TRBJ2-2; D might be TRBD1 (6 bases). Between the trimmed V and J ends, which lost 1 base and 5 bases, there was a span of 8 bases. This CDR3 spans 14 amino acids. Per germline, CDR1 SGHVS and CDR2 FNYEAQ. The CDR3 DNA follows: TGTGCCAGCAGCTTAGGGACAGAGACCGGGGAGCTGTTTTTT. As protein: CASSLGTETGELFF.

The chain is built from TRBV9 and TRBJ2-5; no firm D call. Trimming removed 0 bases at V and 3 bases at J, with 0 bases between. Germline V lookup: CDR1 SGDLS, CDR2 YYNGEE. CDR3 length equals 11 residues. In nucleotides, the CDR3 is TGTGCCAGCAGCGTAGAAGAGACCCAGTACTTC. Amino acid sequence: CASSVEETQYF.

The genes are TRBV7-9 and TRBJ1-4, with D hard to call. The CDR3 spans 13 residues. V shed 5 bases and J shed 8 bases, with 12 bases lying between them. Germline V CDR1 and CDR2: SEHNR, FQNEAQ (reference sequence). In DNA form, the CDR3 reads TGTGCCAGCAGCACCCCTCAGGACGAAAAACTGTTTTTT. Its protein product is CASSTPQDEKLFF.

V is TRBV10-3 and J is TRBJ2-7; the D gene is possibly TRBD1 (6 bases). Germline CDR1 and CDR2: ENHRY and SYGVKD. Trimming removed 3 bases from V and 1 base from J, with 10 bases in between. CDR3 size: 14 residues. CDR3 amino acids: CAISDRDTSYEQYF. DNA for the CDR3: TGTGCCATCAGTGATCGGGACACATCCTACGAGCAGTACTTC.

This chain uses TRBV14 with TRBJ1-1; D not resolved. Trimming removed 0 bases at V and 4 bases at J, with 12 bases between. The CDR3 loop spans 15 amino acids. Per germline, CDR1 SGHDN and CDR2 FVKESK. CDR3 loop: CASSQDWASTTEAFF. The DNA for the CDR3 is TGTGCCAGCAGCCAAGATTGGGCATCTACCACTGAAGCTTTCTTT.